Shown below are 30 T cell receptor beta chains from a single sample sequenced in a study of blood T cell repertoires in COVID-19. Profiling relied on immunoSEQ multiplex PCR, and the TCRdb table lists in-frame clones only, not all of them. The table shows fewer than 50,000 clones, with roughly 85% occurring only once. Sequenced: peripheral blood. The receptors come from a human donor in a cohort sampled during active COVID-19.

The rearrangement links TRBV30 to TRBJ1-1; 7 nucleotides line up with TRBD1. The CDR3 sequence is 13 residues long. Germline values: CDR1 GTSNPN, CDR2 SVGIG (reference sequence). The V segment lost 1 base and the J segment 1 base; nucleotides outside the gene matches: 0. The CDR3 is CAWSGTGNTEAFF. The CDR3 bases are TGTGCCTGGAGTGGGACAGGGAACACTGAAGCTTTCTTT.

The genes are TRBV25-1 and TRBJ1-2, with TRBD1 as a possible D gene (5 bases). V was pared by 3 bases and J by 8 bases, with 13 bases between. The CDR3 runs to 13 residues. Germline-derived CDR1 and CDR2 are MGHDK and SYGVNS. The CDR3 nucleotides are TGTGCCAGCAGTGAGGGAGGGGAGCGGGGCTACACCTTC. The encoded protein is CASSEGGERGYTF.

Only one count was recorded for this clone. The V gene is TRBV20-1, the J gene TRBJ2-3; unclear D gene. Germline CDR1 DFQATT, CDR2 SNEGSKA (reference sequence). CDR3 size: 10 residues. With 7 bases removed from V and 3 bases from J, the gap between germline ends came to 5 bases. DNA for the CDR3: TGCAGTGGTACAACAGATACGCAGTATTTT. It translates to CSGTTDTQYF.

The chain has TRBV7-2 and TRBJ1-3; maybe TRBD1 (6 bases). This CDR3 region has 12 residues. Germline loops: CDR1 SGHTA, CDR2 FQGNSA. V was clipped by 1 base and J by 16 bases, with 14 bases between them. In DNA, the CDR3 is TGTGCCAGCAGCTTAGGTCGTCGGGACATTTATTTT. It is translated as CASSLGRRDIYF.

A single count supports this clone. The genes are TRBV7-9 and TRBJ2-7; D gene uncertain. V lost 2 bases and J lost 0, with 8 bases in between. The CDR3 contains 14 residues. Germline assignment: CDR1 SEHNR and CDR2 FQNEAQ (reference sequence). The CDR3 here is CASSLSSNSYEQYF. The CDR3 DNA reads as TGTGCCAGCAGCTTAAGTAGCAACTCCTACGAGCAGTACTTC.

The chain joins TRBV7-2 to TRBJ1-1, with D possibly being TRBD1 (6 bases). The V gene lost 4 bases and the J gene lost 0 bases, with 15 bases spanning the gap. Germline assignment: CDR1 SGHTA and CDR2 FQGNSA. The CDR3 has 16 residues. This CDR3 reads CASSYRRGAVNTEAFF. CDR3 coding DNA: TGTGCCAGCAGCTACCGGCGGGGGGCAGTGAACACTGAAGCTTTCTTT.

About this clone itself: In the same sample, other DNA sequences code for this CDR3. The chain carries TRBV9 and TRBJ1-1, with 8 positions matching TRBD1. Germline loops: CDR1 SGDLS, CDR2 YYNGEE. The CDR3 is made up of 14 amino acids. The ends lost 4 bases at V and 1 base at J; junction bases unmatched: 3. CDR3 DNA: TGTGCCAGCAGCTCTGGACAGGGGAACACTGAAGCTTTCTTT. Its protein is CASSSGQGNTEAFF.

DNA for the CDR3: TGTGCCAGCAAACTCCAGGGGAACACTGAAGCTTTCTTT. Its translation: CASKLQGNTEAFF. The V gene is TRBV3-1 (or the pseudogene TRBV3-2), the J gene TRBJ1-1, with D perhaps matching TRBD1 (5 bases). CDR3 length equals 13 residues. Trimming shortened V by 7 bases and J by 1 base, and 10 bases separated the two germline ends. CDR1 is LGHDT, CDR2 YNNKEL, per germline (reference sequence).

The chain uses TRBV2 and TRBJ1-6, with 8 bases matching TRBD1. Germline V gene data show CDR1 as SNHLY and CDR2 as FYNNEI. The junction had 7 bases not matched to a gene; V was cut back by 5 bases and J by 10 bases. The CDR3 runs 14 residues. CDR3 sequence: CASSSTGAASPLHF. In nucleotides, the CDR3 is TGTGCCAGCAGTTCGACAGGGGCCGCATCACCCCTCCACTTT.

The rearrangement uses TRBV6-6 and TRBJ2-7, with D maybe TRBD2 (6 bases). Germline loops: CDR1 MNHNY, CDR2 SVGAGI (reference sequence). The CDR3 runs 16 residues. Trimming took off 2 bases at V and 3 bases at J, with 17 bases between the two ends. CDR3 in DNA: TGTGCCAGCAGTTACGTGGGACTGCTCAGGAGCTACGAGCAGTACTTC. Encoded protein: CASSYVGLLRSYEQYF.

The rearrangement uses TRBV7-2 and TRBJ1-1; D remains ambiguous. Germline V gene data show CDR1 as SGHTA and CDR2 as FQGNSA. The CDR3 is made up of 14 amino acids. Trimming shortened V by 5 bases and J by 2 bases, and 12 bases separated the two germline ends. This CDR3 is CASSRREGNTEAFF. In DNA, the CDR3 is TGTGCCAGCAGCCGGAGGGAGGGAAACACTGAAGCTTTCTTT.

The rearrangement links TRBV5-1 to TRBJ2-5; D gene unclear. Germline CDR1 and CDR2: SGHRS and YFSETQ. V was shortened by 0 bases and J by 5 bases, with 8 bases between the two germline ends. This CDR3 comprises 13 residues. The CDR3: CASSLVVGETQYF. CDR3 coding DNA: TGCGCCAGCAGCTTGGTAGTGGGCGAGACCCAGTACTTC.

The rearrangement uses TRBV27 and TRBJ2-7, with 7 bases aligning to TRBD2. CDR3 length: 16 amino acids. Germline values: CDR1 MNHEY, CDR2 SMNVEV (reference sequence). The trim removed 2 bases at V and 4 bases at J, leaving 11 bases unmatched. The CDR3 loop reads CASSLIWGGSGYEQYF. CDR3 coding DNA: TGTGCCAGCAGTTTAATTTGGGGGGGAAGTGGATACGAGCAGTACTTC.

V and J are TRBV9 and TRBJ2-1; tentatively, D is TRBD2 (6 bases). Germline CDR1 reads SGDLS; CDR2 reads YYNGEE. The CDR3 contains 14 residues. Trimming pared 0 bases from V and 4 bases from J, leaving 8 bases between. CDR3 sequence: CASSVVGGYNEQFF. The CDR3 coding sequence is TGTGCCAGCAGCGTAGTCGGAGGGTACAATGAGCAGTTCTTC.

The chain has TRBV9 and TRBJ2-7, with 9 bases aligning to TRBD1. The CDR3 has 14 amino acids. The V gene end was trimmed by 4 bases and the J gene end by 5 bases; junction bases not matched to a gene: 7. The germline gives CDR1 SGDLS, CDR2 YYNGEE. CDR3 residues: CASSTRTGADEQYF. DNA of the CDR3: TGTGCCAGCAGCACCCGGACAGGGGCCGACGAGCAGTACTTC.

This sequence joins TRBV3-1 (or the pseudogene TRBV3-2) and TRBJ1-1; possible D gene TRBD1, 6 bases. Germline values: CDR1 LGHDT, CDR2 YNNKEL (reference sequence). The V end was cut by 1 base, the J end by 4 bases, with 7 bases between. The CDR3 has 13 amino acids. CDR3 DNA sequence: TGTGCCAGCAGCCAAGTACAGGGCACTGAAGCTTTCTTT. Its protein is CASSQVQGTEAFF.

V usage is TRBV15 and J usage is TRBJ2-3; D is possibly TRBD2 (6 bases). This CDR3 spans 16 amino acids. Between the trimmed V and J ends, which lost 4 bases and 4 bases, there was a span of 18 bases. Germline values: CDR1 LNHNV, CDR2 YYDKDF (reference sequence). CDR3 DNA: TGTGCCACCAGCACTTTAGCGGCTGCTGGGCCAGATACGCAGTATTTT. Its protein product is CATSTLAAAGPDTQYF.

This sequence joins TRBV3-1 (or the pseudogene TRBV3-2) and TRBJ1-2, with D possibly being TRBD1 (5 bases). Trimming took off 4 bases at V and 4 bases at J, with 19 bases between the two ends. CDR1 and CDR2 (germline): LGHDT, YNNKEL (reference sequence). The CDR3 is made up of 16 amino acids. CDR3 nucleotides: TGTGCCAGCAGCCCTAGGACACAGTATCCCCCCTATGGCTACACCTTC. It translates to CASSPRTQYPPYGYTF.

The V gene is TRBV7-7, the J gene TRBJ2-5, with D possibly matching TRBD1 (6 bases). V was pared by 1 base and J by 5 bases, with 11 bases between. CDR3 length equals 14 residues. The V gene's germline CDR1 is SSHAT and CDR2 FNYEAQ (reference sequence). In DNA, the CDR3 is TGTGCCAGCAGCTTAGGTACAGGGTTGGAGACCCAGTACTTC. Translation gives CASSLGTGLETQYF.

This sequence joins TRBV5-1 and TRBJ2-3; 8 bases agree with TRBD1. J was trimmed by 6 bases and V by 3 bases; bases with no gene match: 6. CDR1 and CDR2 from the germline V gene are SGHRS and YFSETQ. CDR3 length: 14 amino acids. Here the CDR3 DNA reads TGCGCCAGCAGCTCGGACAGGGTGACGGATACGCAGTATTTT. Amino acids: CASSSDRVTDTQYF.

DNA for the CDR3: TGTGCCAGCAGTGTCGGCGGCTCCAATCAGCCCCAGCATTTT. Translating it yields CASSVGGSNQPQHF. The gene calls are TRBV2 and TRBJ1-5, with D hard to call. This CDR3 has 14 residues. Between the trimmed V and J ends, which lost 4 bases and 3 bases, there was a span of 10 bases. CDR1 is SNHLY and CDR2 is FYNNEI in the germline V gene.

The V call is TRBV19, the J call TRBJ1-5, with TRBD1 as a possible D gene (5 bases). The germline gives CDR1 LNHDA, CDR2 SQIVND (reference sequence). The V end was cut by 7 bases, the J end by 7 bases, with 23 bases between. The CDR3 is made up of 16 amino acids. CDR3 sequence: CASIDPRQGRRQPQHF. The CDR3 bases are TGTGCCAGTATTGACCCCAGGCAGGGCCGCAGGCAGCCCCAGCATTTT. Supplemented by reference TRBV19 and TRBJ1-5, the full variable domain reads DGGITQSPKYLFRKEGQNVTLSCEQNLNHDAMYWYRQDPGQGLRLIYYSQIVNDFQKGDIAEGYSVSREKKESFPLTVTSAQKNPTAFYLCASIDPRQGRRQPQHFGDGTRLSIL.

This rearrangement joins TRBV2 to TRBJ1-4, with D tentatively TRBD1 (5 bases). Trimming left V 8 bases short and J 15 bases short, with 16 bases between. This CDR3 spans 11 amino acids. CDR1 SNHLY and CDR2 FYNNEI come from the germline V gene. The CDR3 region is CASAGPIMLFF. The CDR3 DNA is TGTGCCAGCGCGGGACCTATCATGTTGTTTTTT.

This rearrangement joins TRBV6-5 to TRBJ1-1, with 7 bases identical to TRBD1. The CDR3 is 16 residues long. The J segment lost 0 bases and the V segment lost 0 bases, leaving 4 bases of the junction unmatched. Germline CDR1 reads MNHEY; CDR2 reads SVGAGI. This chain's CDR3 is CASSYSGQLLNTEAFF. The DNA of the CDR3 is TGTGCCAGCAGTTACTCGGGACAGCTTTTGAACACTGAAGCTTTCTTT.

This clone was counted between two and nine times. The chain employs TRBV10-3 and TRBJ2-1, with no clear D. The V gene lost 4 bases and the J gene lost 8 bases, with 6 bases spanning the gap. CDR3 size: 11 residues. CDR1 is ENHRY, CDR2 SYGVKD, per germline. The CDR3: CAISVQDEQFF. The DNA for the CDR3 is TGTGCCATCAGTGTCCAGGATGAGCAGTTCTTC.

This clone appeared once. CDR3 nucleotide sequence: TGTGCCAGCTCACCTACAGGAGACGATGAAAAACTGTTTTTT. Amino acid sequence: CASSPTGDDEKLFF. This chain joins TRBV18 and TRBJ1-4; possibly TRBD1 for D (5 bases). This CDR3 comprises 14 residues. Deletions cut 3 bases from V and 6 bases from J, with 11 bases between. Germline V gives CDR1 KGHSH, CDR2 LQKENI.

The genes are TRBV6-5 and TRBJ1-2, with a tentative D call TRBD1 (5 bases). Germline V lookup: CDR1 MNHEY, CDR2 SVGAGI. The length of the CDR3 is 14 residues. Trimming stripped 6 bases from V and 7 bases from J, with 18 bases between. The CDR3 bases are TGTGCCAGCAGCCTACAGTGGGGGGACGGTGGCTACACCTTC. Encoded protein: CASSLQWGDGGYTF.

This clone was seen a handful of times. The chain has TRBV27 and TRBJ2-5, with 11 bases identical to TRBD2. The length of the CDR3 is 15 residues. Per germline, CDR1 MNHEY and CDR2 SMNVEV (reference sequence). The V and J ends lost 7 bases and 4 bases, in that order; junction bases with no gene match: 8. CDR3 region: CASNSLAGALETQYF. Here the CDR3 DNA reads TGTGCCAGCAATTCACTAGCGGGGGCACTAGAGACCCAGTACTTC.

This clone was seen a single time. This chain joins TRBV7-9 and TRBJ2-7; possible D gene TRBD2, 6 bases. Trimming removed 7 bases at V and 1 base at J, with 8 bases between. Looked up from germline, CDR1 is SEHNR and CDR2 is FQNEAQ (reference sequence). The CDR3 has 12 amino acids. CDR3 in amino acids: CASKGRSYEQYF. The CDR3, as DNA: TGTGCCAGCAAGGGGAGGTCCTACGAGCAGTACTTC.

The gene calls are TRBV2 and TRBJ1-4; 7 bases align to TRBD1. The CDR3 totals 14 residues. Germline lookup yields CDR1 SNHLY and CDR2 FYNNEI. V gave up 6 bases and J gave up 7 bases; unmatched junction bases: 8. The CDR3: CASRAGGGSEKLFF. CDR3 bases: TGTGCCAGCAGGGCAGGGGGTGGAAGTGAAAAACTGTTTTTT.